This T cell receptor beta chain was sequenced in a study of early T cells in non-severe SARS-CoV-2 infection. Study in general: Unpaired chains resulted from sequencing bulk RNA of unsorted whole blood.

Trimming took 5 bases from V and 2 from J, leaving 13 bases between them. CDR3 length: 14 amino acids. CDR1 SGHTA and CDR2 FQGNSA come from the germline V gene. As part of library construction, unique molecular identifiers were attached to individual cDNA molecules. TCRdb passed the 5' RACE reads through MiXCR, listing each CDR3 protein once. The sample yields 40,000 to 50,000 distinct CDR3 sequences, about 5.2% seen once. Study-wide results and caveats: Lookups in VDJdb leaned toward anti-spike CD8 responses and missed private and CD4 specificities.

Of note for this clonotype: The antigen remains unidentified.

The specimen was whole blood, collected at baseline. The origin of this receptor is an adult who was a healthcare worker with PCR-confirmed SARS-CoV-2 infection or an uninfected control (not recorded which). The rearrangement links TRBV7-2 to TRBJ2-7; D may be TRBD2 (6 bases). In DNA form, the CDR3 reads TGTGCCAGCAGCACCTCAACGGGGGCCTACGAGCAGTACTTC. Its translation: CASSTSTGAYEQYF.